This T cell receptor beta chain was sequenced during a study of T cell changes during pregnancy in multiple sclerosis. This clone was counted once. The CDR3 covers 17 residues. Trimming took off 2 bases at V and 4 bases at J, with 20 bases between the two ends. Germline assignment: CDR1 LGHNA and CDR2 YNFKEQ. Measured with immunoSEQ multiplex PCR; TCRdb has only the in-frame clones, and not every one. In the table there are 65,000 to 85,000 clones, approximately 90% of which are singletons. The V gene is TRBV4-2, the J gene TRBJ1-1, with a weak D call TRBD1 (6 bases). Specimen: peripheral blood, collected in the second trimester of pregnancy. The sequence came from a female donor with multiple sclerosis, enrolled in a pregnancy study. Here the CDR3 DNA reads TGTGCCAGCAGCCAACCCGTTGGATGGTTAGGGGGCACTGAAGCTTTCTTT. This gives the protein CASSQPVGWLGGTEAFF.